This is a list of T cell receptor beta chains from one sample in a study of blood T cells in healthy people across ages. TCRdb passed the 5' RACE reads through MiXCR, listing each CDR3 protein once. Found here are about 780,000 distinct CDR3 sequences, more than 35% of them singletons; the top ten hold less than 20%. The sequenced sample was blood. These receptors originate from a man at least 80 years old in good health. The CDR3 runs from the conserved cysteine through the conserved F or W. The D gene is left open where the match is weak. Part of the rows lack a size; the others show once, few, many or a class for expanded clones.

J,size,V,D,CDR3,DNA
TRBJ1-6,-,TRBV2,TRBD1,CASRGDSSFSPLHF,TGTGCCAGCAGGGGGGACAGCAGTTTTTCACCCCTCCACTTT
TRBJ1-1,-,TRBV6-1,-,CASSLGGGLTEAFF,TGTGCCAGCAGCCTGGGAGGGGGACTAACTGAAGCTTTCTTT
TRBJ1-1,-,TRBV7-9,-,CASSFSATLEAFF,TGTGCCAGCAGCTTTAGTGCTACCCTTGAAGCTTTCTTT
TRBJ2-3,few,TRBV2,-,CASSGSSASTDTQYF,TGTGCCAGCAGTGGGAGTAGCGCAAGCACAGATACGCAGTATTTT
TRBJ2-1,-,TRBV5-1,TRBD2,CASSLSLAGADEQFF,TGCGCCAGCAGCTTGTCACTAGCGGGAGCCGATGAGCAGTTCTTC
TRBJ1-3,-,TRBV29-1,-,CSVEIGAGNTIYF,TGCAGCGTTGAAATTGGGGCCGGAAACACCATATATTTT
TRBJ1-1,-,TRBV18,-,CASSPRGPGAGNTEAFF,TGTGCCAGCTCACCACGGGGTCCGGGGGCGGGGAACACTGAAGCTTTCTTT
TRBJ2-1,-,TRBV6-6,-,CASSSPRGGNEQFF,TGTGCCAGCAGCTCCCCCCGGGGAGGCAATGAGCAGTTCTTC
TRBJ1-2,-,TRBV29-1,TRBD1,CSDRTGGAHGHTF,TGCAGCGACCGGACAGGGGGCGCGCATGGCCACACCTTC
TRBJ2-3,-,TRBV29-1,TRBD2,CSVGTSGSPDTQYF,TGCAGCGTTGGGACTAGCGGGAGTCCAGATACGCAGTATTTT
TRBJ2-3,many,TRBV7-2,-,CASSLEGARGTDTQYF,TGTGCCAGCAGCTTAGAAGGGGCGCGGGGTACAGATACGCAGTATTTT
TRBJ2-1,-,TRBV12-3/TRBV12-4,-,CASSSRREAGGSSYNEQFF,TGTGCCAGCAGTTCCCGCCGGGAGGCAGGGGGCAGCTCCTACAATGAGCAGTTCTTC
TRBJ1-1,-,TRBV20-1,-,CSATPGRGNTEAFF,TGCAGTGCTACCCCAGGGAGGGGGAACACTGAAGCTTTCTTT
TRBJ2-5,-,TRBV29-1,TRBD2,CSVGGRQETQYF,TGCAGCGTCGGCGGGAGGCAAGAGACCCAGTACTTC
TRBJ2-3,-,TRBV12-3/TRBV12-4,TRBD2,CASSFRLAGGPGADTQYF,TGTGCCAGCAGTTTTCGTCTAGCGGGAGGGCCGGGCGCAGATACGCAGTATTTT
TRBJ2-3,-,TRBV6-1,-,CASIGVTDTQYF,TGTGCCAGCATTGGGGTCACAGATACGCAGTATTTT
TRBJ2-7,few,TRBV6-6,-,CASKPPGMSSYNEQYF,TGTGCCAGCAAACCACCCGGGATGAGCTCCTACAATGAGCAGTACTTC
TRBJ2-3,-,TRBV12-3/TRBV12-4,-,CASSLRRVSDAQYF,TGTGCCAGCAGTTTGCGCAGGGTCTCGGATGCGCAGTATTTT
TRBJ2-7,many,TRBV5-1,TRBD2,CASSLASAGGASYEQYF,TGCGCCAGCAGCTTGGCCTCAGCGGGAGGTGCTTCCTACGAGCAGTACTTC
TRBJ2-5,-,TRBV10-1,TRBD2,CASGTSGQETQYF,TGCGCCAGCGGGACTAGCGGACAAGAGACCCAGTACTTC
TRBJ2-5,-,TRBV20-1,TRBD2,CSARDTEREGPAETQYF,TGCAGTGCTAGAGATACGGAGCGGGAAGGACCAGCAGAGACCCAGTACTTC
TRBJ2-7,-,TRBV14,TRBD2,CASSQVRLAGFSYEQYF,TGTGCCAGCAGCCAAGTAAGACTAGCGGGGTTTTCCTACGAGCAGTACTTC
TRBJ2-7,few,TRBV20-1,-,CSARGGPDYEQYF,TGCAGTGCTAGAGGGGGACCCGACTACGAGCAGTACTTC
TRBJ2-7,many,TRBV7-2,-,CASSLGQGGYHEQYF,TGTGCCAGCAGCTTAGGACAGGGAGGTTACCACGAGCAGTACTTC
TRBJ2-1,-,TRBV4-2,-,CASSQVIDPRPDNEQFF,TGTGCCAGCAGCCAAGTCATAGATCCGCGTCCCGACAATGAGCAGTTCTTC
TRBJ1-2,many,TRBV28,-,CASSFEQNYGYTF,TGTGCCAGCAGTTTCGAACAGAACTATGGCTACACCTTC
TRBJ2-1,-,TRBV3-1,TRBD1,CASSYGQGNYEQFF,TGTGCCAGCAGCTACGGACAGGGGAACTACGAGCAGTTCTTC
TRBJ2-3,-,TRBV7-8,-,CASDRVGTDTQYF,TGTGCCAGTGACCGGGTTGGCACAGATACGCAGTATTTT
TRBJ2-7,few,TRBV20-1,-,CSALTSNSYEQYF,TGCAGTGCTTTGACTAGTAACTCCTACGAGCAGTACTTC
TRBJ1-1,-,TRBV9,TRBD1,CASSANSWDSRWRNTEAFF,TGTGCCAGCAGCGCAAATTCTTGGGACAGCCGTTGGAGGAACACTGAAGCTTTCTTT
TRBJ2-1,few,TRBV12-3/TRBV12-4,TRBD1,CASSPNRGVNNEQFF,TGTGCCAGCAGTCCGAACAGGGGAGTCAACAATGAGCAGTTCTTC
TRBJ2-1,-,TRBV7-3,TRBD1,CASSPTGGWEQFF,TGTGCCAGCAGCCCCACAGGGGGCTGGGAGCAGTTCTTC
TRBJ2-5,many,TRBV6-2/TRBV6-3,-,CASSYRQFQETQYF,TGTGCCAGCAGTTACAGACAGTTCCAAGAGACCCAGTACTTC
TRBJ2-5,-,TRBV2,TRBD1,CASSIGTVKETQYF,TGTGCCAGCAGTATCGGGACAGTGAAAGAGACCCAGTACTTC
TRBJ2-1,-,TRBV30,-,CAWSVLGPENNEQFF,TGTGCCTGGAGTGTTCTTGGCCCCGAGAACAATGAGCAGTTCTTC
TRBJ1-2,-,TRBV29-1,-,CSVETSGETYGYTF,TGCAGCGTCGAGACTAGCGGGGAGACCTATGGCTACACCTTC
TRBJ1-1,-,TRBV24-1,-,CATSDEFTEAFF,TGTGCCACCAGTGATGAGTTTACTGAAGCTTTCTTT
TRBJ2-7,many,TRBV5-1,-,CASSPGTNYEQYF,TGCGCCAGCAGCCCCGGGACAAACTACGAGCAGTACTTC
TRBJ2-5,few,TRBV10-3,TRBD2,CAISSGLAGGQPGETQYF,TGTGCCATCAGTAGCGGACTAGCGGGAGGACAACCCGGGGAGACCCAGTACTTC
TRBJ1-6,-,TRBV9,-,CASSPSLRDTETLHF,TGTGCCAGCAGCCCTTCATTGAGGGACACCGAGACCCTCCACTTT
TRBJ2-1,few,TRBV9,TRBD2,CASSVTLAGEVNEQFF,TGTGCCAGCAGCGTCACTCTAGCGGGAGAGGTCAATGAGCAGTTCTTC
TRBJ2-5,once,TRBV4-2,TRBD1,CASSQEGTEQETQYF,TGTGCCAGCAGCCAAGAAGGGACAGAGCAAGAGACCCAGTACTTC
TRBJ2-5,few,TRBV12-3/TRBV12-4,TRBD2,CASSKGSTGLAVQETQYF,TGTGCCAGCAGTAAGGGGTCGACGGGACTAGCGGTACAAGAGACCCAGTACTTC
TRBJ2-4,-,TRBV5-1,TRBD2,CASSLVGRPGLAGAKNIQYF,TGCGCCAGCAGCTTGGTGGGCAGACCGGGACTAGCGGGAGCCAAAAACATTCAGTACTTC
TRBJ2-3,-,TRBV7-3,-,CASSLRGGAPRDTQYF,TGTGCCAGCAGCCTCCGAGGAGGAGCCCCCAGAGATACGCAGTATTTT
TRBJ2-1,many,TRBV2,TRBD2,CASRAASGTYNEQFF,TGTGCCAGCAGAGCCGCTAGCGGGACTTACAATGAGCAGTTCTTC
TRBJ1-6,-,TRBV10-3,-,CAISENRVPDSPLHF,TGTGCCATCAGTGAAAATCGGGTCCCCGATTCACCCCTCCACTTT
TRBJ2-2,-,TRBV7-2,-,CASSFSGTVNTGELFF,TGTGCCAGCAGCTTCTCCGGGACGGTGAACACCGGGGAGCTGTTTTTT
TRBJ1-2,many,TRBV2,TRBD1,CASRDGTGAKGYGYTF,TGTGCCAGCAGAGACGGGACAGGGGCGAAGGGCTATGGCTACACCTTC
TRBJ1-1,-,TRBV12-3/TRBV12-4,-,CASSLTGYTEAFF,TGTGCCAGCAGTTTGACGGGATACACTGAAGCTTTCTTT
TRBJ2-7,few,TRBV20-1,TRBD1,CSASGPGGMVEQYF,TGCAGTGCCTCGGGACCAGGGGGTATGGTGGAGCAGTACTTC
TRBJ2-7,few,TRBV20-1,TRBD2,CSAVLPGRAANEQYF,TGCAGTGCTGTACTACCCGGGAGGGCCGCAAACGAGCAGTACTTC
TRBJ2-7,-,TRBV25-1,-,CASVRGTGEQYF,TGTGCCAGCGTTAGGGGCACCGGCGAGCAGTACTTC
TRBJ2-1,few,TRBV19,TRBD2,CATTSRREGLNEQFF,TGTGCCACCACGTCCCGGCGGGAGGGCCTGAACGAGCAGTTCTTC
TRBJ2-7,-,TRBV20-1,-,CSAREARQQIYEQYF,TGCAGTGCTAGAGAGGCGAGACAGCAAATTTACGAGCAGTACTTC
TRBJ1-2,-,TRBV29-1,-,CSDVRVMSYGYTF,TGCAGCGACGTCAGGGTGATGAGCTATGGCTACACCTTC
TRBJ2-1,few,TRBV6-6,TRBD2,CASLPSGRGNEQFF,TGTGCCAGCCTCCCTAGCGGGAGGGGGAATGAGCAGTTCTTC
TRBJ2-3,-,TRBV4-3,-,CASSQDFGRGRFSTDTQYF,TGCGCCAGCAGCCAAGATTTCGGCAGGGGGAGGTTTTCGACAGATACGCAGTATTTT